The 22 T cell receptor beta chains in this list originate from one sample, sequenced in a study of T cell repertoires in cytomegalovirus infection. MiXCR, applied by TCRdb to the reads, yields one record per CDR3 protein. This repertoire shows some 350,000 distinct CDR3 sequences, roughly a third found once; its top ten account for approximately 15%. Antigens of these TCRs are unknown. Sequencing used cultured PBMCs, obtained from culture after CMV antigen stimulation. These receptor sequences come from a human donor in good health (CMV status not recorded). Some clones in this sample may be carry-over from other donors' samples.

This clonotype was picked up a small number of times. The chain is built from TRBV19 and TRBJ1-4; maybe TRBD1 (5 bases). Germline values: CDR1 LNHDA, CDR2 SQIVND (reference sequence). This CDR3 spans 17 amino acids. Trimming took 3 bases from V and 2 from J, leaving 16 bases between them. In DNA, the CDR3 is TGTGCCAGTAGTATTCGAGGGGTGGGGGGGACTAATGAAAAACTGTTTTTT. This encodes CASSIRGVGGTNEKLFF. Full variable domain (rest looked up from reference TRBV19 and TRBJ1-4): DGGITQSPKYLFRKEGQNVTLSCEQNLNHDAMYWYRQDPGQGLRLIYYSQIVNDFQKGDIAEGYSVSREKKESFPLTVTSAQKNPTAFYLCASSIRGVGGTNEKLFFGSGTQLSVL.

The DNA for the CDR3 is TGTGCCAGCAGTCTCCGGACTAGCGGGACCCGGGTAGGGCAAGAGACCCAGTACTTC. As protein: CASSLRTSGTRVGQETQYF. The V gene is TRBV28, the J gene TRBJ2-5, with 12 bases matching TRBD2. The germline CDR1 and CDR2 sequences are MDHEN and SYDVKM. The CDR3 length is 19 residues. V lost 5 bases, J lost 2 bases, and 15 bases stayed unmatched. Full variable domain (rest looked up from reference TRBV28 and TRBJ2-5): DVKVTQSSRYLVKRTGEKVFLECVQDMDHENMFWYRQDPGLGLRLIYFSYDVKMKEKGDIPEGYSVSREKKERFSLILESASTNQTSMYLCASSLRTSGTRVGQETQYFGPGTRLLVL.

The table lists this clonotype with many counts. The rearrangement links TRBV7-2 to TRBJ2-3; D is possibly TRBD2 (6 bases). Germline CDR1 is SGHTA and CDR2 is FQGNSA. Between the trimmed V and J ends, which lost 5 bases and 4 bases, there was a span of 10 bases. The CDR3 is 13 amino acids. This CDR3 is CASSLSSADTQYF. Here the CDR3 DNA reads TGTGCCAGCAGCCTCTCTAGCGCAGATACGCAGTATTTT.

The J gene is TRBJ2-4, the V gene TRBV12-3 or TRBV12-4; possibly TRBD2 for D (5 bases). V shed 6 bases and J shed 1 base, with 13 bases lying between them. The CDR3 is 15 residues long. The CDR3 region is CASSPGFRAKNIQYF. DNA for the CDR3: TGTGCCAGCAGCCCGGGGTTCAGGGCCAAAAACATTCAGTACTTC.

The chain recombines TRBV7-2 with TRBJ2-2; D may be TRBD2 (6 bases). CDR1 is SGHTA and CDR2 is FQGNSA in the germline V gene. Deletions cut 1 base from V and 0 bases from J, with 9 bases between. This CDR3 has 16 residues. The CDR3 region has the DNA TGTGCCAGCAGCTTAGTGGAGGGGTCGAACACCGGGGAGCTGTTTTTT. It specifies CASSLVEGSNTGELFF.

This clonotype was seen only a few times. The V call is TRBV7-8, the J call TRBJ1-3, with no clear D. From germline, CDR1 is SGHVS and CDR2 FQNEAQ. The V gene lost 1 base and the J gene lost 0 bases, with 7 bases spanning the gap. The CDR3 has 15 amino acids. This CDR3 is CASSLGLNSGNTIYF. As DNA, the CDR3 is TGTGCCAGCAGCTTAGGGCTCAACTCTGGAAACACCATATATTTT.

The J gene is TRBJ2-2, the V gene TRBV7-6, with 11 bases matching TRBD2. The V gene end was trimmed by 5 bases and the J gene end by 4 bases; junction bases not matched to a gene: 6. Germline CDR1 and CDR2: SGHVS and FNYEAQ. The CDR3 totals 16 residues. The CDR3 bases are TGTGCCAGCAGCCGACTAGCGGGGCCGCTCACCGGGGAGCTGTTTTTT. It translates to CASSRLAGPLTGELFF.

The chain joins TRBV6-5 to TRBJ2-7; 7 bases fit TRBD1. The CDR3 extends over 14 amino acids. The V segment lost 2 bases and the J segment 0 bases; nucleotides outside the gene matches: 1. Germline V gene lookup returns CDR1 MNHEY and CDR2 SVGAGI. The CDR3 region has the DNA TGTGCCAGCAGTTACGGGACAGACTCCTACGAGCAGTACTTC. Translation: CASSYGTDSYEQYF.

The V call is TRBV4-1, the J call TRBJ1-4; D not resolved. Looked up from germline, CDR1 is MGHRA and CDR2 is YSYEKL. The CDR3 length is 14 residues. Trimming removed 1 base from V and 7 bases from J, with 10 bases in between. The CDR3 DNA reads TGCGCCAGCAGCCAAGTGTTGGAGAGTGAAAAACTGTTTTTT. It specifies CASSQVLESEKLFF.

This clonotype has more than one count but fewer than ten. V gene TRBV6-2 or TRBV6-3 combines with J gene TRBJ2-5, with a weak D call TRBD1 (6 bases). V lost 5 bases, J lost 4 bases, and 20 bases lay in between. This CDR3 contains 16 residues. Germline lookup yields CDR1 MNHEY and CDR2 SVGEGT. The CDR3 nucleotides read TGTGCCAGCAGTCCCTTTCGTTATGACAGGAGAGAGACCCAGTACTTC. Amino acids: CASSPFRYDRRETQYF.

The V gene is TRBV7-3, the J gene TRBJ2-3, with TRBD1 identical over 7 bases. Germline-derived CDR1 and CDR2 are SGHTA and FQGTGA. Germline trimming cut 5 bases from V and 2 bases from J; bases unmatched to any gene: 10. CDR3 length equals 16 residues. CDR3: CASSRIPGQNTDTQYF. As DNA, the CDR3 is TGTGCCAGCAGCCGAATTCCGGGACAGAACACAGATACGCAGTATTTT.

The J gene is TRBJ2-3, the V gene TRBV7-3; 7 bases fit TRBD2. Germline CDR1 is SGHTA and CDR2 is FQGTGA. The CDR3 spans 15 residues. With 2 bases clipped from V and 2 bases from J, the junction kept 4 bases outside the gene matches. CDR3 in DNA: TGTGCCAGCAGCTTACCGGGGGGAGTCACAGATACGCAGTATTTT. It yields the protein CASSLPGGVTDTQYF.

V and J are TRBV7-2 and TRBJ1-2; D unclear. From germline, CDR1 is SGHTA and CDR2 FQGNSA. Between the trimmed V and J ends, which lost 7 bases and 4 bases, there was a span of 13 bases. The CDR3 length is 13 residues. In DNA form, the CDR3 reads TGTGCCAGCAACGTCGGCACGTTCTATGGCTACACCTTC. This translates into CASNVGTFYGYTF. The variable domain in full, completed from reference TRBV7-2 and TRBJ1-2, reads GAGVSQSPSNKVTEKGKDVELRCDPISGHTALYWYRQSLGQGLEFLIYFQGNSAPDKSGLPSDRFSAERTGGSVSTLTIQRTQQEDSAVYLCASNVGTFYGYTFGSGTRLTVV.

The genes are TRBV6-2 or TRBV6-3 and TRBJ1-5; D ambiguous. This CDR3 contains 14 residues. V shed 2 bases and J shed 5 bases, with 10 bases lying between them. Looked up from germline, CDR1 is MNHEY and CDR2 is SVGEGT. The CDR3 loop reads CASSYGPGDQPQHF. The CDR3 nucleotides read TGTGCCAGCAGTTACGGGCCGGGAGATCAGCCCCAGCATTTT.

This clonotype has ten or more counts. The chain uses TRBV4-2 and TRBJ1-2; D unresolved. V lost 4 bases to trimming and J lost 4 bases, with 7 bases between them. There are 12 residues in the CDR3. The germline V gene has CDR1 LGHNA and CDR2 YNFKEQ. The CDR3: CASSLGTYGYTF. The CDR3 nucleotides are TGTGCCAGCAGCCTGGGCACCTATGGCTACACCTTC.

The chain employs TRBV28 and TRBJ2-3; the D gene is possibly TRBD2 (6 bases). The germline V and J ends were trimmed by 3 bases and 3 bases, with 10 bases remaining between them. Germline lookup yields CDR1 MDHEN and CDR2 SYDVKM. This CDR3 contains 14 residues. CDR3 region: CASSFRLVTDTQYF. DNA of the CDR3: TGTGCCAGCAGTTTTAGACTAGTAACAGATACGCAGTATTTT.

The chain couples TRBV28 to TRBJ2-7, with a weak D call TRBD2 (6 bases). Trimming shortened V by 3 bases and J by 1 base, and 16 bases separated the two germline ends. Germline values: CDR1 MDHEN, CDR2 SYDVKM. This CDR3 contains 16 residues. CDR3 loop: CASSFRAGPLSYEQYF. DNA for the CDR3: TGTGCCAGCAGTTTTCGGGCGGGACCGCTATCCTACGAGCAGTACTTC. Drawing the rest from reference TRBV28 and TRBJ2-7, the complete variable domain is DVKVTQSSRYLVKRTGEKVFLECVQDMDHENMFWYRQDPGLGLRLIYFSYDVKMKEKGDIPEGYSVSREKKERFSLILESASTNQTSMYLCASSFRAGPLSYEQYFGPGTRLTVT.

This clonotype was seen a few times. The chain is built from TRBV11-2 and TRBJ2-7; perhaps TRBD1 as D (6 bases). The V end was cut by 1 base, the J end by 3 bases, with 13 bases between. Germline V CDR1 and CDR2: SGHAT, FQNNGV. The CDR3 has 15 amino acids. In DNA form, the CDR3 reads TGTGCCAGCAGCTTAGGTCCGGGACACCTCTACGAGCAGTACGTC. This encodes CASSLGPGHLYEQYV.

There are a few counts of this clonotype. The chain is built from TRBV12-3 or TRBV12-4 and TRBJ2-1; D perhaps matches TRBD2 (6 bases). The CDR3 consists of 12 residues. The V gene lost 6 bases and the J gene lost 9 bases, with 12 bases spanning the gap. CDR3 in amino acids: CASSATRSEQFF. For the CDR3, the DNA is TGTGCCAGCAGCGCGACTAGATCTGAGCAGTTCTTC.

This clonotype was observed a handful of times. The chain couples TRBV4-1 to TRBJ2-1; the match to TRBD2 covers 12 bases. The CDR3 has 18 amino acids. The J segment lost 7 bases and the V segment lost 1 base, leaving 11 bases of the junction unmatched. CDR1 is MGHRA, CDR2 YSYEKL, per germline. CDR3 residues: CASSQGPRLAGDRNEQFF. The CDR3, as DNA: TGCGCCAGCAGCCAAGGGCCGAGACTAGCGGGAGACCGGAATGAGCAGTTCTTC.

V is TRBV7-7 and J is TRBJ2-3; unclear D gene. The CDR3 is 13 amino acids. The germline V and J ends were trimmed by 5 bases and 6 bases, with 12 bases remaining between them. Germline loops: CDR1 SSHAT, CDR2 FNYEAQ (reference sequence). CDR3 residues: CASSARTADTQYF. CDR3 nucleotides: TGTGCCAGCAGCGCCCGGACGGCGGATACGCAGTATTTT.

This rearrangement joins TRBV7-9 to TRBJ2-7, with 15 nucleotides matching TRBD2. Losses at the gene ends were 1 base for V and 0 bases for J; bases not matched to a gene: 1. This CDR3 has 17 amino acids. Germline V gene sequence: CDR1 SEHNR, CDR2 FQNEAQ (reference sequence). Here the CDR3 reads CASSLVGLAGGSYEQYF. CDR3 in DNA: TGTGCCAGCAGCTTAGTGGGACTAGCGGGGGGCTCCTACGAGCAGTACTTC. Combining the CDR3 with reference TRBV7-9 and TRBJ2-7 gives the whole variable domain DTGVSQNPRHKITKRGQNVTFRCDPISEHNRLYWYRQTLGQGPEFLTYFQNEAQLEKSRLLSDRFSAERPKGSFSTLEIQRTEQGDSAMYLCASSLVGLAGGSYEQYFGPGTRLTVT.